What follows is one TCR beta chain and its context. Germline assignment: CDR1 SGHDT and CDR2 YYEEEE. Trimming removed 3 bases from V and 5 bases from J, with 14 bases in between. This CDR3 contains 14 residues. The sample belongs to a study of T cell changes during pregnancy in multiple sclerosis. The method was immunoSEQ multiplex PCR; TCRdb's version includes in-frame clones alone and lacks a portion of them. The table has under 150,000 clones, about 96% seen once. The genes are TRBV5-6 and TRBJ2-5, with D possibly matching TRBD1 (6 bases). Here the sequenced sample was peripheral blood, taken after pregnancy. The source is a female donor with multiple sclerosis, enrolled in a pregnancy study. CDR3 bases: TGTGCCAGCAGCTACCCACAGGGTTGGGAGACCCAGTACTTC. It is translated as CASSYPQGWETQYF.